This entry describes one T cell receptor (beta chain). This clone may be a read error of a much larger clone one base away. The sample comes from a study of T-cell reconstitution after alpha-beta-depleted transplantation in children. TCRbeta library preparation incorporated unique molecular identifiers. A single record per CDR3 protein comes from TCRdb applying MiXCR to the PCR reads. The sample carries a few hundred thousand distinct CDR3 sequences, approximately 9.8% recorded once. The CDR3 extends over 18 amino acids. Germline V gene sequence: CDR1 KGHDR, CDR2 SFDVKD. The TCR was taken from a human donor who donated a stem cell graft to a child with SCID. The chain has TRBV24-1 and TRBJ2-4; a weak D match, TRBD2 (6 bases). The sample was PBMCs from the stem cell graft donor, taken from the stem cell graft. Here the CDR3 reads CASVTRRVGWGAKSIQYF. CDR3 coding DNA: TGTGCCAGCGTAACGAGGAGGGTAGGTTGGGGAGCCAAAAGCATTCAGTACTTC.